Reported below is one T cell receptor beta chain. Trimming at V came to 4 bases and at J to 9 bases, leaving 10 bases not matched to a gene. The CDR3 is 14 residues long. Germline loops: CDR1 SGHRS, CDR2 YFSETQ. UMIs were added to TCR cDNA along with a universal primer site when it was made by 5'RACE template switching. TCRdb re-called the 5' RACE reads with MiXCR, one entry per CDR3 protein. The sample has 280,000 or so distinct CDR3 sequences; 8.5% to 10% are singletons. The data derive from a study of T cells after yellow fever vaccination. This specimen consisted of CD4+ T cells sorted from PBMCs, obtained 5 days after the yellow fever booster vaccination. The TCR comes from a man younger than 35 who received the YFV17D yellow fever vaccine. The rearrangement uses TRBV5-1 and TRBJ2-1; 7 nucleotides agree with TRBD1. CDR3 DNA sequence: TGCGCCAGCAGCAACAGACAGGGTCTCGGTGAGCAGTTCTTC. Translating gives CASSNRQGLGEQFF.